This T cell receptor (beta chain) was found in a study of Ad26.COV2.S vaccination and SARS-CoV-2 variants. Study in general: Donor participated within the Ad26.COV2.S arm of the COV1001 trial. Once or twice, 56 days apart, Ad26.COV2.S was delivered intramuscularly.

About this clone itself: What it binds is unknown.

Study results and caveats: Analyses that measured TCR breadth and depth may have underestimated total T cell responses.

TCRdb keeps only in-frame clones here, not all; method: immunoSEQ multiplex PCR. The sample lists fewer than 400,000 clones, roughly 88% occurring once. The V gene's germline CDR1 is MDHEN and CDR2 SYDVKM. The V end was cut by 6 bases, the J end by 4 bases, with 18 bases between. The CDR3 covers 15 residues. The treatment: some 20 received Ad26.COV2.S at low or high dose, single or two shots; 5 received placebo; per-sample allocation not given. After the first vaccine or placebo injection, samples were drawn on day 63. An adult donor aged 18-55 years was enrolled in Boston. The TCR sequence derives from a person aged 18-60 years who received the Ad26.COV2.S COVID-19 vaccine or a placebo. This sequence joins TRBV28 and TRBJ1-2; D not resolved. The source was peripheral blood, collected in a trial of Ad26.COV2.S vaccine versus placebo. The CDR3 DNA follows: TGTGCCAGCAGCCCGAGTGGACGCTCCGGCTATGGCTACACCTTC. This gives the protein CASSPSGRSGYGYTF.